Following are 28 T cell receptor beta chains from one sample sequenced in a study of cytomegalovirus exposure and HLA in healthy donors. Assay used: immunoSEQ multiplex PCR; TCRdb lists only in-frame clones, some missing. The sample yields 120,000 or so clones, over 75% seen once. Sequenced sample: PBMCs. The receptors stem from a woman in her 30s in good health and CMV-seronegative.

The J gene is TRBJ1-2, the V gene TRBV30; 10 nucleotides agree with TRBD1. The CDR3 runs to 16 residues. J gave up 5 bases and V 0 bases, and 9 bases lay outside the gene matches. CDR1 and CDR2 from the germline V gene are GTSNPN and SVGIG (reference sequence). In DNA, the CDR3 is TGTGCCTGGAGTGTACGCGGACAGGGGGGAAAGTATGGCTACACCTTC. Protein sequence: CAWSVRGQGGKYGYTF.

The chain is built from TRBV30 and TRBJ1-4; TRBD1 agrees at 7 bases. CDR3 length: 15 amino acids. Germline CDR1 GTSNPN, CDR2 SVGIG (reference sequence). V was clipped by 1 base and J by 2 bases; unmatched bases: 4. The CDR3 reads CAWSALTGTNEKLFF. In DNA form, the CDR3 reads TGTGCCTGGAGTGCCTTGACAGGGACTAATGAAAAACTGTTTTTT.

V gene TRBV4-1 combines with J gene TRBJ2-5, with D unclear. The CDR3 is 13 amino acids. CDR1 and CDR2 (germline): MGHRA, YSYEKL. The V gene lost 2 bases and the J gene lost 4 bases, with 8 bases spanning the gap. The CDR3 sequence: CASSQQLGETQYF. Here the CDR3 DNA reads TGCGCCAGCAGCCAACAACTTGGAGAGACCCAGTACTTC.

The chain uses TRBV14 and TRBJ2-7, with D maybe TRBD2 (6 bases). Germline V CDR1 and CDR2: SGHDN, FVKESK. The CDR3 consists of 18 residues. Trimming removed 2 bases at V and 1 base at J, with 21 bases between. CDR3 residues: CASSQPGVPRSPSYEQYF. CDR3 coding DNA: TGTGCCAGCAGCCAACCGGGGGTGCCCCGTTCTCCTTCCTACGAGCAGTACTTC.

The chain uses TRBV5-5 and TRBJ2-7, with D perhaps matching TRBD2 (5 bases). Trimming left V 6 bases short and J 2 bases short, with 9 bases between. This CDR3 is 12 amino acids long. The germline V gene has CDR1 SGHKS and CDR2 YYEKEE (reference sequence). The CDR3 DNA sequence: TGTGCCAGCATCGGGGTAGCCTACGAGCAGTACTTC. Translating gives CASIGVAYEQYF.

CDR3 in DNA: TGTGCCATCAGGTCAACCAGGGAGGGCTACGAGCAGTACTTC. Translating it yields CAIRSTREGYEQYF. The chain recombines TRBV10-3 with TRBJ2-7; 7 bases line up with TRBD2. CDR1 ENHRY and CDR2 SYGVKD come from the germline V gene. Losses at the gene ends were 6 bases for V and 3 bases for J; bases not matched to a gene: 8. This CDR3 region has 14 residues.

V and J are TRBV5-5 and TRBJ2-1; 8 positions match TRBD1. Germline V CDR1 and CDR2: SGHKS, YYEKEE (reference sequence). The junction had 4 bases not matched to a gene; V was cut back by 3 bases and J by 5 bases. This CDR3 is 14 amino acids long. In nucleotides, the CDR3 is TGTGCCAGCAGCTGGACAGGGTCCCACAATGAGCAGTTCTTC. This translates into CASSWTGSHNEQFF.

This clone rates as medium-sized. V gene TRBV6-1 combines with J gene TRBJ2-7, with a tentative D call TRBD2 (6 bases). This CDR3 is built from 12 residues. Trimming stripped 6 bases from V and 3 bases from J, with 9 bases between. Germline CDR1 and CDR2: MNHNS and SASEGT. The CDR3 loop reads CASRETSYEQYF. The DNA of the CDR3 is TGTGCCAGCAGGGAGACTAGCTACGAGCAGTACTTC.

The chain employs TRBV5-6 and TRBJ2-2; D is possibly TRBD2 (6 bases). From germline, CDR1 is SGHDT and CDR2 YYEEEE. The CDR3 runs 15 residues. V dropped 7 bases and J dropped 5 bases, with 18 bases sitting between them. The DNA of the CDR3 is TGTGCCAGCGGTGCGGTGGGGGGTCTTACCGGGGAGCTGTTTTTT. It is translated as CASGAVGGLTGELFF.

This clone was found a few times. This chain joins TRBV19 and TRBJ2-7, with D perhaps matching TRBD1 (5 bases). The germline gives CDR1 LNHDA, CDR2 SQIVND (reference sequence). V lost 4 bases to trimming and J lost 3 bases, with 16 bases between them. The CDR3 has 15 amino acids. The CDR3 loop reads CASSTSWQGVYEQYF. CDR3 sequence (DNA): TGTGCCAGTAGTACCTCGTGGCAGGGCGTCTACGAGCAGTACTTC. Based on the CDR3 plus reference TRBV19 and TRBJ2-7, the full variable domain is DGGITQSPKYLFRKEGQNVTLSCEQNLNHDAMYWYRQDPGQGLRLIYYSQIVNDFQKGDIAEGYSVSREKKESFPLTVTSAQKNPTAFYLCASSTSWQGVYEQYFGPGTRLTVT.

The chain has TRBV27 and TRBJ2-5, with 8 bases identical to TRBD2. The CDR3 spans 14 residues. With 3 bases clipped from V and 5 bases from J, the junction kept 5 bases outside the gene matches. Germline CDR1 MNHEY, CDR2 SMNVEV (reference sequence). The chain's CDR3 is CASSFRAGGETQYF. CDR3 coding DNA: TGTGCCAGCAGTTTTCGGGCGGGGGGTGAGACCCAGTACTTC.

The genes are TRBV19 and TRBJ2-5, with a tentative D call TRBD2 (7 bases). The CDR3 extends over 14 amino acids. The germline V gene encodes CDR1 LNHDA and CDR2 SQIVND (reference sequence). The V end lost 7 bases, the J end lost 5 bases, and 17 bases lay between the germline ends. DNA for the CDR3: TGTGCCAGTATGGGTTCGGGGGGCCGGGAGACCCAGTACTTC. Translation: CASMGSGGRETQYF.

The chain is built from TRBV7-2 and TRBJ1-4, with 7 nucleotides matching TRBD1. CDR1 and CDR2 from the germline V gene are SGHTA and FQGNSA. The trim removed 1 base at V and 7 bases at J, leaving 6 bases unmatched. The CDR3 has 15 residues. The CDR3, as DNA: TGTGCCAGCAGCTTAGGGCAGGGGGTTAGTGAAAAACTGTTTTTT. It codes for CASSLGQGVSEKLFF.

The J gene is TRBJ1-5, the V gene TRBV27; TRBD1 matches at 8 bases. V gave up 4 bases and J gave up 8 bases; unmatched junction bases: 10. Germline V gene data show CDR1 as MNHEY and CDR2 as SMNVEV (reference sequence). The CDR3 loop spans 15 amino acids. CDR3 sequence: CASSWTGQGGKPQHF. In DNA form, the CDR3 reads TGTGCCAGCAGTTGGACAGGGCAGGGAGGGAAGCCCCAGCATTTT.

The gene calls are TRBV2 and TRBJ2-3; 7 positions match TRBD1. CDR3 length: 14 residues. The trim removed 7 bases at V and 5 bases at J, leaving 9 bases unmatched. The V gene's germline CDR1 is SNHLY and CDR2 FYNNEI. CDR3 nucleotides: TGTGCCAGCAATCCTACAGGGGTAAAAGATACGCAGTATTTT. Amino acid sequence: CASNPTGVKDTQYF.

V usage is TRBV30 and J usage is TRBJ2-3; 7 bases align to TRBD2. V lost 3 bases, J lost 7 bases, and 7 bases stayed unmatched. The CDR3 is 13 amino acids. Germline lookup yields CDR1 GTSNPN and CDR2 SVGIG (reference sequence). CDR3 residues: CAWSPFGGNTQYF. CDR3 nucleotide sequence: TGTGCCTGGAGCCCTTTCGGGGGGAATACGCAGTATTTT.

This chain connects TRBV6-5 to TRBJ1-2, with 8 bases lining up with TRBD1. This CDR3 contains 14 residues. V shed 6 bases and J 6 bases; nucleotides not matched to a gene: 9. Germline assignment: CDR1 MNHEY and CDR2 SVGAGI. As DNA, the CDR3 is TGTGCCAGCAGCTCAACAGGGGGAAAGAATGGCTACACCTTC. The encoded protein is CASSSTGGKNGYTF.

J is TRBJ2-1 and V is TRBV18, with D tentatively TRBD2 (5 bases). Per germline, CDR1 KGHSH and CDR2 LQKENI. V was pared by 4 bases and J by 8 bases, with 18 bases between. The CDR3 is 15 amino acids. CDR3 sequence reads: CASSRGGGPADEQFF. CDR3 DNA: TGTGCCAGCTCACGTGGTGGCGGGCCGGCGGATGAGCAGTTCTTC.

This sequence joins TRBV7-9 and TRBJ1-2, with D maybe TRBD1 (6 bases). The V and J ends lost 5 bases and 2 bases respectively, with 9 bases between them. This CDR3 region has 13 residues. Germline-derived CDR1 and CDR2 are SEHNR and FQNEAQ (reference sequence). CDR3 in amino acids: CASSHGQNYGYTF. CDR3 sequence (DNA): TGTGCCAGCAGCCACGGACAGAACTATGGCTACACCTTC.

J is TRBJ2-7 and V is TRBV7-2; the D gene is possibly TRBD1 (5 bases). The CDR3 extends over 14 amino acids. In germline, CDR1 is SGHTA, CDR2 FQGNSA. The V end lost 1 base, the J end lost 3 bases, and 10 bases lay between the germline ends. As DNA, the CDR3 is TGTGCCAGCAGCTTAGATCAGGGATTCTACGAGCAGTACTTC. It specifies CASSLDQGFYEQYF.

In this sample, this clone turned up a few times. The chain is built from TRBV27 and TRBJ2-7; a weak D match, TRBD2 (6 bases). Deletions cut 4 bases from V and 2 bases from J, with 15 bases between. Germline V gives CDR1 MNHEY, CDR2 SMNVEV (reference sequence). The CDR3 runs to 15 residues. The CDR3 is CASSSWTTLAYEQYF. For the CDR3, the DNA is TGTGCCAGCAGTTCCTGGACTACTCTCGCCTACGAGCAGTACTTC.

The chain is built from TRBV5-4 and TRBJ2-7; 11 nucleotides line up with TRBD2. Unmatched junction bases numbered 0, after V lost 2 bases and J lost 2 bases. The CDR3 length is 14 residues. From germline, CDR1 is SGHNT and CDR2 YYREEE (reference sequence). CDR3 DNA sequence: TGTGCCAGCAGCTTTAGCGGGGGGGCCTACGAGCAGTACTTC. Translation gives CASSFSGGAYEQYF.

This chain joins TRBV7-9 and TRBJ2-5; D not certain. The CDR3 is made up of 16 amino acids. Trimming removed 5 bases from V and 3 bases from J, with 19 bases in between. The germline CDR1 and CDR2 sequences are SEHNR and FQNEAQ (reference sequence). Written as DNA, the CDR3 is TGTGCCAGCAGCCCGCCCCGCGGCAAGGTAAAAGAGACCCAGTACTTC. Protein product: CASSPPRGKVKETQYF.

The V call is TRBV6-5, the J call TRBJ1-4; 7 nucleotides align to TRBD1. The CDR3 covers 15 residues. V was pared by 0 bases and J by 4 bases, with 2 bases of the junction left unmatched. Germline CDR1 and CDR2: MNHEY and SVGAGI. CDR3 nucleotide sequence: TGTGCCAGCAGTTACTCACAGGGGAGTAATGAAAAACTGTTTTTT. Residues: CASSYSQGSNEKLFF.

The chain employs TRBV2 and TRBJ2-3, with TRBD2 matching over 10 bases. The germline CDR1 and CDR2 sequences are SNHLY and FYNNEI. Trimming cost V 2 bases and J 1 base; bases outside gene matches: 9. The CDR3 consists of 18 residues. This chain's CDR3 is CASSETSGGAPRTDTQYF. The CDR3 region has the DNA TGTGCCAGCAGTGAAACCAGCGGGGGGGCCCCCCGCACAGATACGCAGTATTTT.

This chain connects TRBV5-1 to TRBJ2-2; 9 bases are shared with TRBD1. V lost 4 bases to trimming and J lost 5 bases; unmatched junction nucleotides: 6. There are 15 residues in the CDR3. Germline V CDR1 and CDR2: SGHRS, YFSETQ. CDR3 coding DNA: TGCGCCAGCAGCACCGACAGGGGGGGAACCGGGGAGCTGTTTTTT. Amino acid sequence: CASSTDRGGTGELFF.

CDR3 DNA: TGTGCCAGCAGCTTTGGGCCTACCTACGAGCAGTACTTC. As protein: CASSFGPTYEQYF. This sequence joins TRBV11-3 and TRBJ2-7; D not certain. V dropped 3 bases and J dropped 2 bases, with 8 bases sitting between them. This CDR3 comprises 13 residues. Germline V gene lookup returns CDR1 SGHNT and CDR2 YENEEA.

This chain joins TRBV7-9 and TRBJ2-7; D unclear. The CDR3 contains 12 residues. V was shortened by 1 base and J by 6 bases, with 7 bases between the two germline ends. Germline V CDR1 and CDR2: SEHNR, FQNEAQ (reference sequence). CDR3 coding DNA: TGTGCCAGCAGCTTAGGAGGTAGCGAGCAGTACTTC. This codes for CASSLGGSEQYF. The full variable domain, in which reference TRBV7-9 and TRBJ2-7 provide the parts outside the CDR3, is DTGVSQNPRHKITKRGQNVTFRCDPISEHNRLYWYRQTLGQGPEFLTYFQNEAQLEKSRLLSDRFSAERPKGSFSTLEIQRTEQGDSAMYLCASSLGGSEQYFGPGTRLTVT.